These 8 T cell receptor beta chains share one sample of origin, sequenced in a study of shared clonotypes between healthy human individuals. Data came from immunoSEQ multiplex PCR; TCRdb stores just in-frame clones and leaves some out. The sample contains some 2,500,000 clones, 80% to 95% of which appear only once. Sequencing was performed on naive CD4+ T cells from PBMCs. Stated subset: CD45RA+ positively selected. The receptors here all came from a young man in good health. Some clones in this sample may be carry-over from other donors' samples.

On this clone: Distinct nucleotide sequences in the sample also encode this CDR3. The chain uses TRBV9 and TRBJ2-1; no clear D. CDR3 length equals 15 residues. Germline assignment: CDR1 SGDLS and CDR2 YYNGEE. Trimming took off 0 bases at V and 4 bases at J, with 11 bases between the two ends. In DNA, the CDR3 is TGTGCCAGCAGCGTAGCTACGGAGACATACAATGAGCAGTTCTTC. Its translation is CASSVATETYNEQFF.

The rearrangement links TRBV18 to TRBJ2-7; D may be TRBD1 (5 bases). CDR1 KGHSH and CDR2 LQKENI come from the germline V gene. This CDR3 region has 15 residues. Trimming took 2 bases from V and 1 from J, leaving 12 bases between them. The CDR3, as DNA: TGTGCCAGCTCACCAGGGGCGCCCCTTTCCTACGAGCAGTACTTC. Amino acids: CASSPGAPLSYEQYF.

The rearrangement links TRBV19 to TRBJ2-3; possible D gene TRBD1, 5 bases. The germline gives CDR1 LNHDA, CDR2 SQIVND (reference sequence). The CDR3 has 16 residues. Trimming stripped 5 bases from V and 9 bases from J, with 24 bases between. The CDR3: CASSAGRQGRSGTQYF. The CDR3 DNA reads TGTGCCAGTAGTGCCGGACGTCAGGGCAGGAGTGGAACGCAGTATTTT.

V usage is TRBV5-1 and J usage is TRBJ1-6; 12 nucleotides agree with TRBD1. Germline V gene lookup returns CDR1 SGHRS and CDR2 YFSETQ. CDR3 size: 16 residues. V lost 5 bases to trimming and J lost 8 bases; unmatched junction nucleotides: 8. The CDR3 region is CASRVTGTGGDSPLHF. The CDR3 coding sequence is TGCGCCAGCAGAGTAACCGGGACAGGGGGCGATTCACCCCTCCACTTT.

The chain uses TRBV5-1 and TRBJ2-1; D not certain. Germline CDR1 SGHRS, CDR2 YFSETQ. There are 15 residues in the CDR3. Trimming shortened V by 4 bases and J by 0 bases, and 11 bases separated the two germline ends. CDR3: CASSQSRASYNEQFF. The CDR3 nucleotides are TGCGCCAGCAGCCAATCTAGGGCCTCCTACAATGAGCAGTTCTTC.

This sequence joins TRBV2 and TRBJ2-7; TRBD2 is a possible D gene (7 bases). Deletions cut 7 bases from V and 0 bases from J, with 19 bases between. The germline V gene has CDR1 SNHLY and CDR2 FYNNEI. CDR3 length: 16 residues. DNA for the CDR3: TGTGCCAGCAAAGCGCAAGGGGGGGGCAGCTCCTACGAGCAGTACTTC. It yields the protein CASKAQGGGSSYEQYF.

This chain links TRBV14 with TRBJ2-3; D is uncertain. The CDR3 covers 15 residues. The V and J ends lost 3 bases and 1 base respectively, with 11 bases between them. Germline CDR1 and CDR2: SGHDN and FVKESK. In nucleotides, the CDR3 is TGTGCCAGCAGCCACCTACTAAACCGCACAGATACGCAGTATTTT. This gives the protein CASSHLLNRTDTQYF. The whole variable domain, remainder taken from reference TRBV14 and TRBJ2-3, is EAGVTQFPSHSVIEKGQTVTLRCDPISGHDNLYWYRRVMGKEIKFLLHFVKESKQDESGMPNNRFLAERTGGTYSTLKVQPAELEDSGVYFCASSHLLNRTDTQYFGPGTRLTVL.

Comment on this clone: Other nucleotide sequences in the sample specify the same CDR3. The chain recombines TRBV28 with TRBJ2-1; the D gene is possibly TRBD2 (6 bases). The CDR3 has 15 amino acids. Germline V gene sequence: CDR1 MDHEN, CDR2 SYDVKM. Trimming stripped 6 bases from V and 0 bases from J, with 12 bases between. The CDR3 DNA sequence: TGTGCCAGCAGGCTTGGGGGGAGCTCCTACAATGAGCAGTTCTTC. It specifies CASRLGGSSYNEQFF.